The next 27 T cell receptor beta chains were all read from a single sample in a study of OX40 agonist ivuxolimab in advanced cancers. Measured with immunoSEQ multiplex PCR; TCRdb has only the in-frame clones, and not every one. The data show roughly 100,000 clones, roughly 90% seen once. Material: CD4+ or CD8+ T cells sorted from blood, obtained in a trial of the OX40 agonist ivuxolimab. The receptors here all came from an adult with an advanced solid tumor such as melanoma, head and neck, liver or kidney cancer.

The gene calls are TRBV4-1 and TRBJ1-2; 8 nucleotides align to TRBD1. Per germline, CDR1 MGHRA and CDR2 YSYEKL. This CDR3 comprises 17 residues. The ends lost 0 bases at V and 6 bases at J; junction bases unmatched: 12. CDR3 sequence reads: CASSQEKGTGDFHGYTF. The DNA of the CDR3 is TGCGCCAGCAGCCAAGAAAAGGGGACAGGAGACTTCCATGGCTACACCTTC.

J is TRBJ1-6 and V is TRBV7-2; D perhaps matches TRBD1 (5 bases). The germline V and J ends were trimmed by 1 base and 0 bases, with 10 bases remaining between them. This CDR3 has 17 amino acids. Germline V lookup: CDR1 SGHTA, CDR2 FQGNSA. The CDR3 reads CASSLGDGSSYNSPLHF. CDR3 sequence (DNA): TGTGCCAGCAGCTTAGGGGACGGAAGCTCCTATAATTCACCCCTCCACTTT.

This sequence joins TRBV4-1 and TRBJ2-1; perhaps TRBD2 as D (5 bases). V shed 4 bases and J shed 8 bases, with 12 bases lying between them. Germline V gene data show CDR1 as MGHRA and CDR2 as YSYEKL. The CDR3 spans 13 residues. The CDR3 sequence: CASSRVPEDEQFF. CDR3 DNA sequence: TGCGCCAGCAGCCGTGTCCCGGAGGATGAGCAGTTCTTC.

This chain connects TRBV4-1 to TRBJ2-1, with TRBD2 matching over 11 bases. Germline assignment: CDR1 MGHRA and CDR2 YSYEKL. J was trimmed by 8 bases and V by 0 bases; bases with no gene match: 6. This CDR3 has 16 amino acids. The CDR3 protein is CASSQEMVAGGYEQFF. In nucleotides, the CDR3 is TGCGCCAGCAGCCAAGAAATGGTAGCGGGAGGGTATGAGCAGTTCTTC.

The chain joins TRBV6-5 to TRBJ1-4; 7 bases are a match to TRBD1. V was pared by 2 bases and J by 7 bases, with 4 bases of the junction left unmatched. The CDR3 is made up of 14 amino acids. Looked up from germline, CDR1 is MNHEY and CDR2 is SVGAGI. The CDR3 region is CASSYRGRGEKLFF. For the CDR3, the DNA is TGTGCCAGCAGTTACAGGGGGCGGGGTGAAAAACTGTTTTTT.

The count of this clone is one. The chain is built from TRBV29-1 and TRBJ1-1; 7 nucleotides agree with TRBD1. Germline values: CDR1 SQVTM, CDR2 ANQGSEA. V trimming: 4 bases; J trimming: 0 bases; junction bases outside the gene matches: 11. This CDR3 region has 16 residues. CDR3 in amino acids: CSVARRGDSMNTEAFF. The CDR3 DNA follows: TGCAGCGTTGCCCGGAGAGGGGACAGCATGAACACTGAAGCTTTCTTT.

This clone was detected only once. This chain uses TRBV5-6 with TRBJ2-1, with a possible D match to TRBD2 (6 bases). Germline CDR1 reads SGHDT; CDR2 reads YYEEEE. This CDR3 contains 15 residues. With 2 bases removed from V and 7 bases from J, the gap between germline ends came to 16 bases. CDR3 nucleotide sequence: TGTGCCAGCAGCTTCGGGATAGCGGTAGGAAATGAGCAGTTCTTC. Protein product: CASSFGIAVGNEQFF.

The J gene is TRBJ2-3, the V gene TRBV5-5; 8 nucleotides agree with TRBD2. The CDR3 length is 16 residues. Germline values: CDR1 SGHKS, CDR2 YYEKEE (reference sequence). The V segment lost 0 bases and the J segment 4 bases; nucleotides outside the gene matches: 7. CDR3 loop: CASSLGLALVSDTQYF. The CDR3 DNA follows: TGTGCCAGCAGCTTGGGACTAGCGTTGGTCTCAGATACGCAGTATTTT.

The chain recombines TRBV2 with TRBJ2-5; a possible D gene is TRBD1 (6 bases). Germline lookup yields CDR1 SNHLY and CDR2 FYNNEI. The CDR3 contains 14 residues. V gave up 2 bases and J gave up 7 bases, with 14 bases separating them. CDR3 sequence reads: CASSEITGRGTQYF. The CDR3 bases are TGTGCCAGCAGTGAAATTACAGGGCGCGGGACCCAGTACTTC.

The CDR3 DNA reads as TGTGCCAGCAGCCCGGGCTTATTTACCGGGCAGTACTTC. Protein: CASSPGLFTGQYF. The chain is built from TRBV7-9 and TRBJ2-7; D not resolved. CDR1 SEHNR and CDR2 FQNEAQ come from the germline V gene (reference sequence). Trimming took off 5 bases at V and 9 bases at J, with 17 bases between the two ends. This CDR3 has 13 residues.

CDR3 residues: CSVEGLERSSYNEQFF. Written as DNA, the CDR3 is TGCAGCGTTGAAGGATTGGAGAGAAGCTCCTACAATGAGCAGTTCTTC. The J gene is TRBJ2-1, the V gene TRBV29-1; D call uncertain. This CDR3 has 16 amino acids. Germline V gives CDR1 SQVTM, CDR2 ANQGSEA. V lost 1 base and J lost 0, with 13 bases in between.

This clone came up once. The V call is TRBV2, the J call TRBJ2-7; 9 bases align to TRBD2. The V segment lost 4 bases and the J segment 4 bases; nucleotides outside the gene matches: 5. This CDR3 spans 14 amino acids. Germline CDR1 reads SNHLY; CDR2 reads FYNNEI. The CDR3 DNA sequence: TGTGCCAGCAGTGGACTAGCGGACACTTACGAGCAGTACTTC. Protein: CASSGLADTYEQYF.

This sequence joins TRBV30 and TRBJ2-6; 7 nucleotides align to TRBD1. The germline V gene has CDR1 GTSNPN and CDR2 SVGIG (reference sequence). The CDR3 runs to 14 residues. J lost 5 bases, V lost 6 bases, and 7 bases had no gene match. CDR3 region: CACHDRVWANVLTF. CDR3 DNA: TGTGCCTGCCATGACAGGGTCTGGGCCAACGTCCTGACTTTC.

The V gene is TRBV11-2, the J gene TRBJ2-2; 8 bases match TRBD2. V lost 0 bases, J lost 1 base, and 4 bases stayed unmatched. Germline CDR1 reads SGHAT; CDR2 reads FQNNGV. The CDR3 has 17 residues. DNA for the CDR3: TGTGCCAGCAGCTTAGAGGCGGGGGGAGGGAACACCGGGGAGCTGTTTTTT. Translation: CASSLEAGGGNTGELFF.

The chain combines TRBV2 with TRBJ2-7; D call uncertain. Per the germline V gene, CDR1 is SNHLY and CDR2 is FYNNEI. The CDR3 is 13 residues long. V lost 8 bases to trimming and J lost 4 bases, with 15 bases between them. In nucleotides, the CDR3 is TGTGCCAGCTTGGACCTTGGGGTGTACGAGCAGTACTTC. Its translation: CASLDLGVYEQYF.

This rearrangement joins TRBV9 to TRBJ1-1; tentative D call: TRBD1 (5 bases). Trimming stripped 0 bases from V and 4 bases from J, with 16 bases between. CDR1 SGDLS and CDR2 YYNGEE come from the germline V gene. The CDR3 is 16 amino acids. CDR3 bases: TGTGCCAGCAGCGTAGCGGTTGGTTTAGGGGCCACTGAAGCTTTCTTT. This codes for CASSVAVGLGATEAFF. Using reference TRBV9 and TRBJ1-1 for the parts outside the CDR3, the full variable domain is DSGVTQTPKHLITATGQRVTLRCSPRSGDLSVYWYQQSLDQGLQFLIQYYNGEERAKGNILERFSAQQFPDLHSELNLSSLELGDSALYFCASSVAVGLGATEAFFGQGTRLTVV.

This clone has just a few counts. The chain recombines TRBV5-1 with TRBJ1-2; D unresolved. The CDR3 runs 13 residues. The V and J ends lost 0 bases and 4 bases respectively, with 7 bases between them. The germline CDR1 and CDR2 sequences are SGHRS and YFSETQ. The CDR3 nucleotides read TGCGCCAGCAGCTTGGACAGTCGCTATGGCTACACCTTC. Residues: CASSLDSRYGYTF.

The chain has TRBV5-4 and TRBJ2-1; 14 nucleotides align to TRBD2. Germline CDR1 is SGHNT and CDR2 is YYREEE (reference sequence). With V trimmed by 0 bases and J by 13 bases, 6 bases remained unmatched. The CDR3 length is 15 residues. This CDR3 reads CASSLGTSGGNGQFF. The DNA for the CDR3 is TGTGCCAGCAGCTTGGGGACTAGCGGGGGGAATGGACAGTTCTTC.

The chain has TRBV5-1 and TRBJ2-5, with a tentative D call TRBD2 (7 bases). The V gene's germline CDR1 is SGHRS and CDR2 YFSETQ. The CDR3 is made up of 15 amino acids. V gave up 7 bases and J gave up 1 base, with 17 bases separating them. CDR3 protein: CASVRGGGLQETQYF. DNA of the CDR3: TGCGCCAGCGTGAGAGGGGGGGGCCTCCAAGAGACCCAGTACTTC.

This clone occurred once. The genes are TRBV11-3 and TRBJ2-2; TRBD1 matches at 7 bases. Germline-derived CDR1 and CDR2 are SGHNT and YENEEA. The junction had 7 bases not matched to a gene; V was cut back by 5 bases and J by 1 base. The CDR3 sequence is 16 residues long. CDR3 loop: CASSLRQGMNTGELFF. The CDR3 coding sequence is TGTGCCAGCAGCCTACGACAGGGTATGAACACCGGGGAGCTGTTTTTT.

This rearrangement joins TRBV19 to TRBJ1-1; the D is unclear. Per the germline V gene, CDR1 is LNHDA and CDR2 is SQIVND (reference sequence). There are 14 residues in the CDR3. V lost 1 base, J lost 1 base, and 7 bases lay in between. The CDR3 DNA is TGTGCCAGTAGTATAGGCCCGGAGAACACTGAAGCTTTCTTT. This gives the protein CASSIGPENTEAFF.

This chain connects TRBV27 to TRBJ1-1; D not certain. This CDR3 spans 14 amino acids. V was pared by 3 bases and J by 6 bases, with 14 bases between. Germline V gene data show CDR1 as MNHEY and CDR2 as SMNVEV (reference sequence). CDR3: CASSFRVADSEAFF. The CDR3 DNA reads TGTGCCAGCAGTTTCAGAGTGGCGGACTCTGAAGCTTTCTTT.

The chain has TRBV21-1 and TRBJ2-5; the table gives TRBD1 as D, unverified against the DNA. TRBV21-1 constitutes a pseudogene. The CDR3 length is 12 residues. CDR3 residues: CASRATQETQYF. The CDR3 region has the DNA TGTGCCAGCAGGGCAACCCAAGAGACCCAGTACTTC.

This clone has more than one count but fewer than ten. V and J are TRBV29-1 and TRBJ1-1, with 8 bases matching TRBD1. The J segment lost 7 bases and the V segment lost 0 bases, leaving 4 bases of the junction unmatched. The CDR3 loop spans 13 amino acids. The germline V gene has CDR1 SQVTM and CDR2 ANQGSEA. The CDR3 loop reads CSVEDGTGREAFF. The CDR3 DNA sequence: TGCAGCGTTGAAGATGGGACAGGTCGTGAAGCTTTCTTT.

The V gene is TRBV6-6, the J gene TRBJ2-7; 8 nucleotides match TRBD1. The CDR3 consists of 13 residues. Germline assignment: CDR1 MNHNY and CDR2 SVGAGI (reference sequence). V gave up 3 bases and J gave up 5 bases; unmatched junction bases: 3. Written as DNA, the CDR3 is TGTGCCAGCAGTTATCAGGGGGCCCACGAGCAGTACTTC. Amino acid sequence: CASSYQGAHEQYF.

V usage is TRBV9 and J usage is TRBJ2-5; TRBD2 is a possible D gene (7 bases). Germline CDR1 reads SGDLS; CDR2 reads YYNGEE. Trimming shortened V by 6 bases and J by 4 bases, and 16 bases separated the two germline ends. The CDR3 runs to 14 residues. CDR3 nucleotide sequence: TGTGCCAGCAACGGCTACGGGGGGCGAGAGACCCAGTACTTC. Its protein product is CASNGYGGRETQYF. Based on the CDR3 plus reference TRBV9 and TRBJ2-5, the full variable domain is DSGVTQTPKHLITATGQRVTLRCSPRSGDLSVYWYQQSLDQGLQFLIQYYNGEERAKGNILERFSAQQFPDLHSELNLSSLELGDSALYFCASNGYGGRETQYFGPGTRLLVL.

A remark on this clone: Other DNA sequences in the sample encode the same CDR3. As DNA, the CDR3 is TGTGCCAGCAGCTTGGACGGAGCCTACGAGCAGTACTTC. Protein sequence: CASSLDGAYEQYF. The rearrangement links TRBV5-4 to TRBJ2-7; D is unresolved. The CDR3 spans 13 residues. CDR1 is SGHNT and CDR2 is YYREEE in the germline V gene (reference sequence). Trimming left V 0 bases short and J 2 bases short, with 6 bases between.